Following are 23 T cell receptor beta chains from one sample sequenced in a study of T cell repertoires in cytomegalovirus infection. TCRdb reprocessed the reads via MiXCR and lists one record per CDR3 protein. The sample contains fewer than 900,000 distinct CDR3 sequences, under 35% of which appear only once. No antigen has been assigned to these receptors. Sequenced here: cultured CD8+ T cells from PBMCs, sampled from culture after CMV antigen stimulation. All receptors come from a human donor in good health (CMV status not recorded). Some clones in this sample may be carry-over from other donors' samples.

This clonotype was seen more than once but under ten times. The rearrangement joins TRBV6-2 or TRBV6-3 to TRBJ1-5; 8 bases align to TRBD1. CDR1 MNHEY and CDR2 SVGEGT come from the germline V gene. The length of the CDR3 is 16 residues. Losses at the gene ends were 0 bases for V and 3 bases for J; bases not matched to a gene: 4. The chain's CDR3 is CASSYSGTGLNQPQHF. CDR3 bases: TGTGCCAGCAGTTACTCTGGGACAGGCCTCAATCAGCCCCAGCATTTT.

There are a few counts of this clonotype. This sequence joins TRBV10-3 and TRBJ1-3, with D possibly matching TRBD1 (5 bases). Germline CDR1 is ENHRY and CDR2 is SYGVKD. Trimming took off 3 bases at V and 1 base at J, with 10 bases between the two ends. There are 15 residues in the CDR3. The CDR3, as DNA: TGTGCCATCAGTGACCCGGGGGGGTCTGGAAACACCATATATTTT. Translating it yields CAISDPGGSGNTIYF.

This clonotype was seen a handful of times. The V gene is TRBV10-3, the J gene TRBJ2-1; the match to TRBD2 covers 10 bases. The V segment lost 2 bases and the J segment 5 bases; nucleotides outside the gene matches: 3. Germline V CDR1 and CDR2: ENHRY, SYGVKD. The CDR3 spans 15 residues. The CDR3 DNA reads as TGTGCCATCAGTGAGACTAGCGGGGCGAACAATGAGCAGTTCTTC. Amino acid sequence: CAISETSGANNEQFF.

The rearrangement uses TRBV5-6 and TRBJ2-7; D could derive from TRBD1 or TRBD2 (6 bases each). The CDR3 totals 15 residues. Germline V gene lookup returns CDR1 SGHDT and CDR2 YYEEEE. Trimming cost V 2 bases and J 2 bases, with 14 bases left between them. CDR3 in DNA: TGTGCCAGCAGCTTATATACAGGGAGGACCTACGAGCAGTACGTC. It yields the protein CASSLYTGRTYEQYV.

Worth noting for this clonotype: Since a much larger clone is just one base distant, this may be a read error. This chain connects TRBV5-6 to TRBJ2-2, with 16 positions matching TRBD2. Germline CDR1 SGHDT, CDR2 YYEEEE. The CDR3 covers 18 residues. The CDR3 DNA reads TGTGGCAGCAGCTTAGGGACTAGCGGGGGGGAGAACACCGGGGAGCTGTTTTTT. Its protein is CGSSLGTSGGENTGELFF.

This clonotype occurred once. The gene calls are TRBV6-6 and TRBJ2-7; D uncertain. CDR3 length: 12 residues. V dropped 5 bases and J dropped 2 bases, with 7 bases sitting between them. Germline CDR1 and CDR2: MNHNY and SVGAGI (reference sequence). CDR3 nucleotides: TGTGCCAGCAGTCACGGAACCTACGAGCAGTACTTC. Translation: CASSHGTYEQYF.

This clonotype occurred a few times. The gene calls are TRBV20-1 and TRBJ2-7, with D unclear. The germline gives CDR1 DFQATT, CDR2 SNEGSKA (reference sequence). Trimming shortened V by 5 bases and J by 0 bases, and 17 bases separated the two germline ends. The CDR3 extends over 15 amino acids. CDR3 coding DNA: TGCAGTGCTGAATCAACAGACTTCTACTCCTACGAGCAGTACTTC. Translating it yields CSAESTDFYSYEQYF.

This clonotype was seen a handful of times. The genes are TRBV11-2 and TRBJ1-3, with 7 nucleotides matching TRBD1. The V and J ends lost 5 bases and 0 bases, in that order; junction bases with no gene match: 7. The CDR3 extends over 16 amino acids. Germline CDR1 is SGHAT and CDR2 is FQNNGV. CDR3 coding DNA: TGTGCCAGCAGCCCTGACAGGGCCCTCTCTGGAAACACCATATATTTT. It codes for CASSPDRALSGNTIYF.

This chain connects TRBV4-2 to TRBJ1-2, with D maybe TRBD1 (5 bases). V was cut by 3 bases and J by 3 bases, with 11 bases left in between. CDR3 length equals 14 residues. Germline V gene lookup returns CDR1 LGHNA and CDR2 YNFKEQ. The CDR3 coding sequence is TGTGCCAGCAGCCATCTCGGGACTGACTATGGCTACACCTTC. Translated, it gives CASSHLGTDYGYTF.

This chain connects TRBV28 to TRBJ2-1; 7 nucleotides line up with TRBD2. The V and J ends lost 3 bases and 5 bases, in that order; junction bases with no gene match: 4. Germline V lookup: CDR1 MDHEN, CDR2 SYDVKM. The CDR3 runs to 14 residues. CDR3 nucleotide sequence: TGTGCCAGCAGTTTTTGGCGGGGGAACAATGAGCAGTTCTTC. Translated, it gives CASSFWRGNNEQFF.

There are a few counts of this clonotype. The chain uses TRBV6-5 and TRBJ2-1; D gene uncertain. Trimming stripped 2 bases from V and 3 bases from J, with 11 bases between. Germline V lookup: CDR1 MNHEY, CDR2 SVGAGI. This CDR3 is 15 amino acids long. The CDR3 loop reads CASSYGSQSYNEQFF. As DNA, the CDR3 is TGTGCCAGCAGTTACGGTTCCCAGAGCTACAATGAGCAGTTCTTC.

Many counts were recorded for this clonotype. This chain uses TRBV6-6 with TRBJ1-1; TRBD1 might be the D (5 bases). The CDR3 consists of 15 residues. V lost 0 bases and J lost 6, with 14 bases in between. Germline CDR1 and CDR2: MNHNY and SVGAGI (reference sequence). The CDR3 DNA sequence: TGTGCCAGCAGTTACTCGAGGGAAGGGACCCCTGAAGCTTTCTTT. Translation gives CASSYSREGTPEAFF.

This clonotype was picked up a small number of times. The CDR3: CATFQGDTQYF. In nucleotides, the CDR3 is TGTGCCACCTTCCAGGGGGATACGCAGTATTTT. This chain connects TRBV7-2 to TRBJ2-3, with D perhaps matching TRBD1 (6 bases). The ends were cut back, 10 bases at V and 6 bases at J, with 11 bases in the middle. This CDR3 contains 11 residues. Germline V CDR1 and CDR2: SGHTA, FQGNSA.

This chain joins TRBV6-1 and TRBJ1-2; possible D gene TRBD1, 6 bases. V lost 7 bases to trimming and J lost 3 bases, with 18 bases between them. Per the germline V gene, CDR1 is MNHNS and CDR2 is SASEGT. CDR3 size: 15 residues. CDR3 DNA: TGTGCCAGCACTGGGACACCCGGGGTGTACTATGGCTACACCTTC. This codes for CASTGTPGVYYGYTF.

V gene TRBV20-1 combines with J gene TRBJ2-7; D unresolved. The V gene lost 5 bases and the J gene lost 6 bases, with 17 bases spanning the gap. Germline lookup yields CDR1 DFQATT and CDR2 SNEGSKA (reference sequence). This CDR3 has 13 residues. CDR3 nucleotide sequence: TGCAGTGCTCCGGGCCGCCCGCGATTCGAGCAGTACGTC. Protein: CSAPGRPRFEQYV.

This clonotype was recorded a few times. This rearrangement joins TRBV7-2 to TRBJ1-2; TRBD1 agrees at 8 bases. Trimming cost V 0 bases and J 2 bases; bases outside gene matches: 5. This CDR3 contains 16 residues. Germline V gives CDR1 SGHTA, CDR2 FQGNSA. CDR3 DNA sequence: TGTGCCAGCAGCTTAGCCCCCAGGGGGCCAAACTATGGCTACACCTTC. Its protein product is CASSLAPRGPNYGYTF.

This clonotype was seen more than once but under ten times. The chain couples TRBV6-1 to TRBJ1-6, with D unresolved. The CDR3 sequence is 14 residues long. Per germline, CDR1 MNHNS and CDR2 SASEGT. Between the trimmed V and J ends, which lost 2 bases and 7 bases, there was a span of 9 bases. The CDR3 loop is CASSERAENSPLHF. In DNA, the CDR3 is TGTGCCAGCAGTGAAAGGGCCGAAAATTCACCCCTCCACTTT.

This clonotype came up a few times. Mismatch with germline at one junction end may stem from a read error. The chain carries TRBV7-7 and TRBJ2-5; 10 bases are shared with TRBD2. This CDR3 has 16 residues. CDR1 is SSHAT, CDR2 FNYEAQ, per germline (reference sequence). The chain's CDR3 is CASSLAGLAEQETQYF. The CDR3 DNA reads TGTGCTAGCAGCTTAGCCGGACTAGCGGAACAAGAGACCCAGTACTTC.

This clonotype was seen at least ten times. This chain connects TRBV6-2 or TRBV6-3 to TRBJ2-1; D is ambiguous. The CDR3 sequence is 12 residues long. Germline loops: CDR1 MNHEY, CDR2 SVGEGT. V was trimmed by 0 bases and J by 9 bases, leaving 6 bases between them. In DNA, the CDR3 is TGTGCCAGCAGTTACTCCGGTTCTGAGCAGTTCTTC. It specifies CASSYSGSEQFF.

This clonotype was detected only a few times. The chain links TRBV7-2 to TRBJ2-1; the D gene is possibly TRBD2 (5 bases). V was cut by 5 bases and J by 5 bases, with 16 bases left in between. CDR1 SGHTA and CDR2 FQGNSA come from the germline V gene. The CDR3 has 15 residues. The CDR3 reads CASSPHYGVDNEQFF. As DNA, the CDR3 is TGTGCCAGCAGCCCTCATTACGGGGTAGACAATGAGCAGTTCTTC. Filled out from reference TRBV7-2 and TRBJ2-1, the complete variable domain reads GAGVSQSPSNKVTEKGKDVELRCDPISGHTALYWYRQSLGQGLEFLIYFQGNSAPDKSGLPSDRFSAERTGGSVSTLTIQRTQQEDSAVYLCASSPHYGVDNEQFFGPGTRLTVL.

This clonotype was seen at least ten times. The chain links TRBV7-9 to TRBJ1-1, with a possible D match to TRBD1 (5 bases). CDR3 length equals 15 residues. Trimming stripped 1 base from V and 2 bases from J, with 11 bases between. The germline gives CDR1 SEHNR, CDR2 FQNEAQ (reference sequence). The CDR3 region has the DNA TGTGCCAGCAGCTTAGTCCAGGGCCATAACACTGAAGCTTTCTTT. This sequence encodes CASSLVQGHNTEAFF.

The V and J genes are TRBV12-3 or TRBV12-4 and TRBJ2-2, with TRBD2 as a possible D gene (5 bases). The CDR3 has 14 residues. V lost 5 bases, J lost 7 bases, and 14 bases lay in between. For the CDR3, the DNA is TGTGCCAGCAGTCCCTCGGGGTCCGGCGGGGAGCTGTTTTTT. Its protein is CASSPSGSGGELFF.

This clonotype was seen more than once but under ten times. This chain uses TRBV2 with TRBJ2-2, with D possibly being TRBD2 (7 bases). From germline, CDR1 is SNHLY and CDR2 FYNNEI. V was shortened by 2 bases and J by 5 bases, with 15 bases between the two germline ends. The CDR3 loop spans 16 amino acids. CDR3 coding DNA: TGTGCCAGCAGTGAAACGCTGGCGGGGGCGACCGGGGAGCTGTTTTTT. Translating gives CASSETLAGATGELFF.